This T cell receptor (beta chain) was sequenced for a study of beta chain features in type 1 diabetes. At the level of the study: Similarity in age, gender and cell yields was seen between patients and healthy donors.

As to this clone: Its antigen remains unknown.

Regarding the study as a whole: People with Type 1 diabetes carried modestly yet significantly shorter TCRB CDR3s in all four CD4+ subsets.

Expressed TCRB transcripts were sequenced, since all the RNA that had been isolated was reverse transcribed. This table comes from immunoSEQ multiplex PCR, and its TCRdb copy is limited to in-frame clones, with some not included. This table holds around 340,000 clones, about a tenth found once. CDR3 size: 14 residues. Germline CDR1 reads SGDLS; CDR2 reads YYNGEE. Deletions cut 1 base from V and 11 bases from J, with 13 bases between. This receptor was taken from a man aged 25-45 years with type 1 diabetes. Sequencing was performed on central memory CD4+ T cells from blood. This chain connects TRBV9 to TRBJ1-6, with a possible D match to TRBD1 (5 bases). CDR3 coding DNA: TGTGCCAGCAGCGTAAGACAGATGGGGACACCCCTCCACTTT. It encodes CASSVRQMGTPLHF.